This paragraph covers one T cell receptor (beta chain) sequence. This sample is part of a study of blood T cell repertoires in COVID-19. The CDR3 runs to 14 residues. The V segment lost 6 bases and the J segment 7 bases; nucleotides outside the gene matches: 8. Looked up from germline, CDR1 is MNHEY and CDR2 is SVGAGI. Clones were sequenced by immunoSEQ multiplex PCR, and TCRdb holds only the in-frame ones, with some missing. The sample contains 250,000 to 300,000 clones, 83% of which appear only once. The sequence derives from a man in his sixties who had recovered from COVID-19. The chain recombines TRBV6-5 with TRBJ1-5; TRBD1 aligns across 8 bases. Sequenced sample: peripheral blood. CDR3 loop: CASRGAGGRQPQHF. CDR3 sequence (DNA): TGTGCCAGCAGGGGGGCAGGGGGCCGGCAGCCCCAGCATTTT.